This T cell receptor (beta chain) was profiled in a study of T cells in Graves' hyperthyroidism and ophthalmopathy. Study-wide points: In validation, the model predicted ophthalmopathy. These predictions came a median about 6.5 months before onset. Most thyroid clonotypes expanded above 0.001 appeared in blood too.

Using RNA transcripts as the source, TCR beta CDR3 regions were amplified. During a first-round RT-PCR of the TCR CDR3, the HTBI primer set was used. From the multiplex PCR reads, TCRdb called clonotypes with MiXCR, one entry per CDR3 protein. The table has about 500,000 distinct CDR3 sequences, about 16% seen once. Together with thyroid ultrasound, orbital computed tomography, serum thyroxine and TRAb, clinical symptoms were used for diagnoses. V was cut by 0 bases and J by 5 bases, with 13 bases left in between. The germline V gene has CDR1 SGHDN and CDR2 FVKESK. The CDR3 length is 15 residues. Regarding this clonotype: Its antigen is unidentified.

The chain couples TRBV14 to TRBJ2-5, with D unclear. The sequencing input was blood. The source is a woman aged 25 to 39 with Graves' ophthalmopathy. CDR3 amino acids: CASSQDRALLETQYF. CDR3 nucleotides: TGTGCCAGCAGCCAAGACAGAGCCTTATTGGAGACCCAGTACTTC.